The present T cell receptor beta chain was sequenced within a study of vaccination effects on CD4 cells after COVID-19 (dated 2022 in TCRdb). Concerning the study at large: Each participant received two doses of an mRNA SARS-CoV-2 vaccine, either BNT162b2 or mRNA-1273. SARS-CoV-2 spike-specific CD4+ TCR repertoires from before and after mRNA vaccination were compared in COVID-19 convalescent patients and in infection-naive vaccine recipients. The full study included ten to eleven COVID-19 convalescent patients and several SARS-CoV-2-naive healthy vaccine recipients. The Oncomine TCR Beta short-read assay on an Illumina iSeq 100 was used to sequence cultures from other donors in the study. Results and caveats for the whole study, not just this receptor: Among healthy vaccine recipients, nearly all vaccine-induced clones were SARS-CoV-2 mono-reactive, and only 1 of 255 was cross-reactive with common cold coronaviruses. At late post-vaccination timepoints, both infection-induced and vaccine-induced clones showed marked clonal contraction, consistent with waning T cell responses. The study was limited by a small number of convalescent patients and lacked early post-infection timepoints.

In the case of this clone: Its antigen has not been determined. Within one base of it there is no much larger clone, and no base qualities were kept.

V is clipped by 8 bases and J by 7 bases, and the sequence between their germline boundaries is 17 bases long. The CDR3 runs 13 residues from the cysteine to the phenylalanine. Only the CDR3 portion is preserved as DNA: 39 bases, with reading frame beginning at the first base. The germline V gene (reference sequence) yields MNHEY for CDR1 and SMNVEV for CDR2. The protocol used for the library was the immunoSEQ multiplex PCR assay. DNA from the cultured and isolated CD4+ T cells underwent TCR beta CDR3 sequencing. In the original analysis: Non-productive TCR sequences were removed, reads were trimmed to the CDR3 region, and CDR3s of at least 7 amino acids were retained. Antigen-specific clonotypes were identified using the MANAFEST web app by comparison of expansion in peptide wells against reference cultures. Positive clones required FDR<0.05 expansion versus reference and all other wells, odds ratio above 5, and frequency above 0.1% in two replicate wells. A clonotype was called cross-reactive if it was significantly expanded both in SARS-CoV-2 spike wells and in at least one common cold coronavirus spike condition. Levenshtein distance calculated with the stringdist R package was used to assess CDR3 similarity, and unrooted trees were constructed with ape in R 3.6.1. The clones in this table, taken by TCRdb from immuneACCESS, are in-frame only. Not every clone is retained; where verified, under half of the shortfall comes from an unresolved V gene, and the cause of the rest is unknown. V, J and clone size derive from that table, while D and trimming were established from the DNA sequence. In all, the sample holds 30,000 to 45,000 clones, and roughly 62% of those were seen once. Just under 15% of the sample rests with the top ten.

In the ViraFEST assay, PBMC were stimulated with viral peptide pools, and TCR sequencing was then used to find antigen-specific CD4+ T cell clonotypes based on their expansion. After less than 13 days of culture, CD4+ T cells were isolated with the EasySep CD4+ T cell isolation kit. None of the healthy vaccine recipients had a prior SARS-CoV-2 infection, which was confirmed by nucleocapsid antibody tests that came back negative both before and after vaccination. Approximately 2.1 million PBMC per well were cultured in IMDM with around 5% human AB serum, about 9.4 IU/ml IL-2 and gentamicin, plus 10 ug/ml peptides. Half of the culture medium was replaced with fresh IL-2-containing medium on days 3 and 7. Unless noted otherwise, every peptide stimulation condition was cultured in triplicate wells. PBMC were separated from whole blood using Ficoll-Paque Plus gradient centrifugation and were then either cryopreserved at -140C or used fresh. The overlapping peptide pools covered the spike proteins of SARS-CoV-2 as well as those of the common cold coronaviruses HCoV-NL63, HCoV-OC43 and HCoV-229E. The QIAamp micro DNA kit was used to extract genomic DNA from the cultured CD4+ T cells.

The origin of this receptor is a human donor who received a COVID-19 vaccine. The sequence is built from TRBV27 and TRBJ1-2, with TRBD1 as a weak D call on 5 bases. This specimen consisted of CD4+ T cells from PBMCs cultured with HCoV-OC43 spike peptides, obtained before COVID-19 vaccination. Sample cell subset or site, as interpreted from the label and publication: HCoV-OC43 spike overlapping peptide pool stimulation. The encoded CDR3 is CASGLAGDGGYTF. The sequence in DNA is TGTGCCAGCGGATTAGCGGGGGATGGTGGCTACACCTTC.